Presented here are 22 T cell receptor beta chains from one specimen sequenced in a study of PD-1 blockade in mismatch repair-deficient tumors. The table came from immunoSEQ multiplex PCR; TCRdb's copy has only in-frame clones and leaves some out. Of around 13,000 clones in the sample, 85% to 90% were seen once. Described time point: identical roughly 11-day culture without peptide (control). Their specific antigens are unknown. The sample consisted of cells cultured in vitro, taken from a patient treated with pembrolizumab. These receptors all stem from an adult with mismatch repair-deficient cancer.

J is TRBJ2-5 and V is TRBV4-1; 8 nucleotides align to TRBD1. This CDR3 spans 14 amino acids. From germline, CDR1 is MGHRA and CDR2 YSYEKL. Losses at the gene ends were 5 bases for V and 3 bases for J; bases not matched to a gene: 5. The chain's CDR3 is CASSIRTGKETQYF. CDR3 bases: TGCGCCAGCAGCATACGGACAGGGAAAGAGACCCAGTACTTC.

The rearrangement joins TRBV7-9 to TRBJ2-7; no clear D gene. This CDR3 region has 12 residues. Germline values: CDR1 SEHNR, CDR2 FQNEAQ (reference sequence). The ends were cut back, 5 bases at V and 3 bases at J, with 8 bases in the middle. The CDR3 bases are TGTGCCAGCAGCCTAAACTACTACGAGCAGTACTTC. Amino acid sequence: CASSLNYYEQYF.

V gene TRBV11-3 combines with J gene TRBJ2-4; D possibly uses TRBD1 or TRBD2 (6 bases each). The germline V gene has CDR1 SGHNT and CDR2 YENEEA. The CDR3 has 14 amino acids. V was clipped by 1 base and J by 7 bases, with 11 bases between them. The CDR3, as DNA: TGTGCCAGCAGCTTAGTAGGGGGGTTCAACATTCAGTACTTC. Encoded protein: CASSLVGGFNIQYF.

The gene calls are TRBV11-2 and TRBJ2-7, with 9 nucleotides matching TRBD1. Trimming cost V 1 base and J 2 bases; bases outside gene matches: 3. Looked up from germline, CDR1 is SGHAT and CDR2 is FQNNGV. The CDR3 extends over 15 amino acids. CDR3 sequence: CASSLGGTGPYEQYF. Here the CDR3 DNA reads TGTGCCAGCAGCTTAGGGGGGACAGGGCCCTACGAGCAGTACTTC.

V gene TRBV30 combines with J gene TRBJ2-1; TRBD1 or TRBD2 may be the D gene (5 bases each). Germline V gene sequence: CDR1 GTSNPN, CDR2 SVGIG (reference sequence). CDR3 size: 14 residues. Trimming removed 8 bases from V and 3 bases from J, with 17 bases in between. The CDR3 spells CAQNGDGIYNEQFF. The CDR3 region has the DNA TGTGCCCAAAATGGGGACGGGATCTACAATGAGCAGTTCTTC.

This chain connects TRBV6-1 to TRBJ1-2; 8 positions agree with TRBD1. From germline, CDR1 is MNHNS and CDR2 SASEGT. V lost 7 bases, J lost 4 bases, and 8 bases stayed unmatched. This CDR3 has 14 residues. CDR3 protein: CASTKGQESYGYTF. CDR3 in DNA: TGTGCCAGCACCAAGGGACAGGAAAGCTATGGCTACACCTTC.

The chain combines TRBV27 with TRBJ2-3; 10 bases are shared with TRBD1. This CDR3 has 15 amino acids. Per germline, CDR1 MNHEY and CDR2 SMNVEV (reference sequence). Trimming took 3 bases from V and 3 from J; bases not matched to a gene: 3. In DNA form, the CDR3 reads TGTGCCAGCAGTTTGGGACAGGGGTGGACAGATACGCAGTATTTT. This sequence encodes CASSLGQGWTDTQYF.

The V gene is TRBV20-1, the J gene TRBJ2-4; no definite D call. Germline CDR1 reads DFQATT; CDR2 reads SNEGSKA (reference sequence). This CDR3 spans 11 amino acids. V lost 6 bases and J lost 7, with 10 bases in between. The CDR3 loop is CSAAGGNIQYF. The CDR3 DNA reads TGCAGTGCAGCAGGTGGGAACATTCAGTACTTC.

The gene calls are TRBV11-3 and TRBJ2-2, with D possibly being TRBD1 (6 bases). The CDR3 has 16 residues. Germline lookup yields CDR1 SGHNT and CDR2 YENEEA. V lost 6 bases and J 2 bases, leaving 16 bases between the germline ends. CDR3 nucleotides: TGTGCCAGCAGTCCCTCAATGGACAGAAACACCGGGGAGCTGTTTTTT. Its translation: CASSPSMDRNTGELFF. The full variable domain, with the rest looked up from reference TRBV11-3 and TRBJ2-2, is EAGVVQSPRYKIIEKKQPVAFWCNPISGHNTLYWYLQNLGQGPELLIRYENEEAVDDSQLPKDRFSAERLKGVDSTLKIQPAELGDSAVYLCASSPSMDRNTGELFFGEGSRLTVL.

CDR3 residues: CASSSGDYHYEQYF. CDR3 DNA sequence: TGCGCCAGCAGCTCGGGGGACTACCACTACGAGCAGTACTTC. The chain joins TRBV5-1 to TRBJ2-7; TRBD2 matches at 7 bases. Germline V CDR1 and CDR2: SGHRS, YFSETQ. V was pared by 3 bases and J by 3 bases, with 6 bases of the junction left unmatched. The CDR3 loop spans 14 amino acids.

The CDR3 coding sequence is TGTGCCAGCAGCCATAGCCCAAATTATAATTCACCCCTCCACTTT. It translates to CASSHSPNYNSPLHF. The rearrangement joins TRBV7-3 to TRBJ1-6, with D hard to call. Germline V gene lookup returns CDR1 SGHTA and CDR2 FQGTGA. Between the trimmed V and J ends, which lost 5 bases and 4 bases, there was a span of 12 bases. The CDR3 consists of 15 residues.

This sequence joins TRBV28 and TRBJ2-7; 8 bases align to TRBD2. The CDR3 length is 13 residues. The trim removed 6 bases at V and 5 bases at J, leaving 6 bases unmatched. Germline CDR1 reads MDHEN; CDR2 reads SYDVKM. This CDR3 reads CASRTGGPDEQYF. The CDR3 nucleotides read TGTGCCAGCAGAACGGGAGGGCCTGACGAGCAGTACTTC. Full variable domain (missing parts from reference TRBV28 and TRBJ2-7): DVKVTQSSRYLVKRTGEKVFLECVQDMDHENMFWYRQDPGLGLRLIYFSYDVKMKEKGDIPEGYSVSREKKERFSLILESASTNQTSMYLCASRTGGPDEQYFGPGTRLTVT.

V and J are TRBV30 and TRBJ2-4; maybe TRBD1 (8 bases). Trimming pared 8 bases from V and 0 bases from J, leaving 23 bases between. The CDR3 runs 17 residues. Germline CDR1 and CDR2: GTSNPN and SVGIG (reference sequence). The CDR3: CARGDLRGRRAKNIQYF. The CDR3 DNA is TGTGCCCGGGGGGACCTCAGGGGGCGCCGAGCCAAAAACATTCAGTACTTC.

Turning to this clone: The conserved phenylalanine or tryptophan is not found at the CDR3 terminus, so this likely reflects a read error. No DNA is shown, since the ends of the CDR3 on it are uncertain; the CDR3 is the one TCRdb lists. The rearrangement links TRBV14 to TRBJ2-7. The germline V gene has CDR1 SGHDN and CDR2 FVKESK. The CDR3 is made up of 11 amino acids, end residues included. The CDR3 protein is CASSQIIKFEG.

The chain carries TRBV25-1 and TRBJ2-7, with unresolved D. Germline V gene data show CDR1 as MGHDK and CDR2 as SYGVNS. This CDR3 is 12 amino acids long. Trimming cost V 2 bases and J 8 bases, with 10 bases left between them. The DNA for the CDR3 is TGTGCCAGCAGTGAAGGCATTGGCAAGCAGTACTTC. As protein: CASSEGIGKQYF.

The CDR3 here is CASSIGQVRLLNYGYTF. The CDR3 coding sequence is TGTGCCAGTAGTATAGGGCAGGTCCGCCTCCTTAACTATGGCTACACCTTC. The genes are TRBV19 and TRBJ1-2; unclear D gene. CDR1 and CDR2 from the germline V gene are LNHDA and SQIVND (reference sequence). V lost 1 base and J 1 base, leaving 16 bases between the germline ends. The CDR3 runs to 17 residues.

This chain links TRBV6-1 with TRBJ1-5; 7 positions agree with TRBD1. This CDR3 has 12 residues. The V gene end was trimmed by 6 bases and the J gene end by 4 bases; junction bases not matched to a gene: 0. Germline-derived CDR1 and CDR2 are MNHNS and SASEGT. In nucleotides, the CDR3 is TGTGCCAGCAGGACAGGGAATCAGCCCCAGCATTTT. Protein: CASRTGNQPQHF.

The rearrangement uses TRBV11-2 and TRBJ2-1; the match to TRBD1 covers 8 bases. The CDR3 is 14 amino acids. V was clipped by 5 bases and J by 8 bases; unmatched bases: 8. Germline V CDR1 and CDR2: SGHAT, FQNNGV. The CDR3: CASSLPDRAHEQFF. The CDR3 DNA is TGTGCCAGCAGCCTGCCGGACAGGGCCCATGAGCAGTTCTTC.

This clone was seen a few times. The V call is TRBV11-2, the J call TRBJ2-1; 12 nucleotides agree with TRBD2. This CDR3 comprises 17 residues. Germline trimming cut 4 bases from V and 6 bases from J; bases unmatched to any gene: 10. Germline loops: CDR1 SGHAT, CDR2 FQNNGV. The CDR3: CASSSGTSGSRGNEQFF. The CDR3 DNA follows: TGTGCCAGCAGCTCCGGGACTAGCGGGTCCCGGGGCAATGAGCAGTTCTTC.

The gene calls are TRBV19 and TRBJ2-2; 12 nucleotides match TRBD2. The ends lost 6 bases at V and 5 bases at J; junction bases unmatched: 4. In germline, CDR1 is LNHDA, CDR2 SQIVND (reference sequence). CDR3 size: 15 residues. CDR3 in DNA: TGTGCCAGTAGATTCGGGACTAGCGGGACCGGGGAGCTGTTTTTT. This encodes CASRFGTSGTGELFF.

This clone was detected a few times. The chain recombines TRBV5-4 with TRBJ2-5, with 7 bases lining up with TRBD1. This CDR3 has 15 residues. V trimming: 0 bases; J trimming: 5 bases; junction bases outside the gene matches: 7. Germline assignment: CDR1 SGHNT and CDR2 YYREEE (reference sequence). This CDR3 is CASSLVEGAWETQYF. DNA of the CDR3: TGTGCCAGCAGCTTGGTCGAGGGGGCATGGGAGACCCAGTACTTC.

The genes are TRBV2 and TRBJ2-7, with D perhaps TRBD1 (5 bases). The CDR3 is 13 amino acids. The V and J ends lost 7 bases and 10 bases respectively, with 20 bases between them. The germline CDR1 and CDR2 sequences are SNHLY and FYNNEI. The CDR3 nucleotides are TGTGCCAGCATCTTCGAGCAGGGCCGTGATCAGTACTTC. It codes for CASIFEQGRDQYF. Full variable domain (outside the CDR3, taken from reference TRBV2 and TRBJ2-7): EPEVTQTPSHQVTQMGQEVILRCVPISNHLYFYWYRQILGQKVEFLVSFYNNEISEKSEIFDDQFSVERPDGSNFTLKIRSTKLEDSAMYFCASIFEQGRDQYFGPGTRLTVT.